This is a list of T cell receptor beta chains from one sample in a study of cytomegalovirus exposure and HLA in healthy donors. This table comes from immunoSEQ multiplex PCR, and its TCRdb copy is limited to in-frame clones, with some not included. The sample gives about 100,000 clones, approximately 80% of which show up once; around 5% is in the top ten. The sample was PBMCs. The receptor source for this set is a female donor in good health and CMV-seropositive. The CDR3 runs from the conserved cysteine through the conserved F or W. The order of the fields is clone size, D gene, J gene, V gene, CDR3 protein, CDR3 DNA. The D gene is left open where the match is weak. Where a row states a size, it is once, few, many or the class of an expanded clone; other rows omit it.

>-|-|TRBJ1-2|TRBV13
CASSLGPGGSSNGYTF
TGTGCCAGCAGCCTAGGGCCCGGGGGTTCCTCAAATGGCTACACCTTC
>-|TRBD1|TRBJ2-7|TRBV18
CASSPPGQASYEQYF
TGTGCCAGCTCACCCCCGGGACAGGCCTCATACGAGCAGTACTTC
>-|-|TRBJ2-7|TRBV4-1
CASSQGRFGVVYEQYF
TGCGCCAGCAGCCAAGGGAGGTTCGGGGTGGTGTACGAGCAGTACTTC
>-|-|TRBJ2-7|TRBV19
CASSIGGGRGHREQYF
TGTGCCAGTAGTATTGGGGGAGGAAGAGGACACCGCGAGCAGTACTTC
>few|TRBD2|TRBJ2-3|TRBV4-2
CASSQLGLAGGENTDTQYF
TGTGCCAGCAGCCAATTAGGACTAGCGGGGGGCGAGAACACAGATACGCAGTATTTT
>-|TRBD1|TRBJ2-3|TRBV10-1
CATKQGTSANTQYF
TGCGCCACTAAACAGGGGACCTCCGCGAATACGCAGTATTTT
>-|TRBD1|TRBJ1-2|TRBV28
CASSLKDRGLDTF
TGTGCCAGCAGTTTAAAGGACAGGGGGCTGGACACCTTC
>-|TRBD1|TRBJ1-1|TRBV5-1
CASSSSGQGDTEAFF
TGCGCCAGCAGCTCGTCAGGACAGGGAGACACTGAAGCTTTCTTT
>-|TRBD2|TRBJ2-5|TRBV7-2
CASSLNYGGQETQYF
TGTGCCAGCAGCTTAAATTACGGGGGGCAAGAGACCCAGTACTTC
>few|-|TRBJ2-7|TRBV6-1
CASSEAARGQYF
TGTGCCAGCAGTGAAGCGGCCAGGGGCCAGTACTTC
>few|TRBD1|TRBJ1-1|TRBV14
CASSPQLQGANTEAFF
TGTGCCAGCAGCCCACAACTACAGGGGGCGAACACTGAAGCTTTCTTT
>-|TRBD1|TRBJ2-7|TRBV19
CASSMDRGRDEQYF
TGTGCCAGTAGTATGGACAGGGGACGGGACGAGCAGTACTTC
>-|-|TRBJ1-4|TRBV2
CASSELSGNEKLFF
TGTGCCAGCAGTGAACTGAGCGGTAATGAAAAACTGTTTTTT
>-|-|TRBJ2-5|TRBV15
CATSRDRGAVGTQYF
TGTGCCACCAGCAGAGATCGAGGAGCGGTAGGGACCCAGTACTTC
>-|-|TRBJ1-1|TRBV5-1
CASSLTREVNTEAFF
TGCGCCAGCAGCTTGACCCGGGAGGTGAACACTGAAGCTTTCTTT
>few|TRBD1|TRBJ2-1|TRBV2
CATKYQPGQGSSSYNEQFF
TGTGCCACCAAGTACCAACCGGGACAGGGATCGAGCTCCTACAATGAGCAGTTCTTC
>-|TRBD1|TRBJ2-2|TRBV7-8
CASSYGTVNTGELFF
TGTGCCAGCAGCTACGGGACAGTCAACACCGGGGAGCTGTTTTTT
>-|-|TRBJ1-1|TRBV7-6
CASSSGRTEAFF
TGTGCCAGCAGCTCAGGGAGGACTGAAGCTTTCTTT
>-|TRBD1|TRBJ1-5|TRBV2
CASRNRGSQPQHF
TGTGCCAGCAGAAACAGGGGCAGTCAGCCCCAGCATTTT
>-|TRBD2|TRBJ2-1|TRBV2
CASNRFPRLAGNEQFF
TGTGCCAGCAATAGGTTTCCGAGACTAGCGGGAAATGAGCAGTTCTTC
>-|TRBD2|TRBJ2-7|TRBV4-2
CASSPGLATSYEQYF
TGTGCCAGCAGCCCGGGACTAGCGACCTCCTACGAGCAGTACTTC
>-|-|TRBJ1-2|TRBV15
CATSQELGAYGYTF
TGTGCCACCAGCCAGGAGTTGGGAGCCTATGGCTACACCTTC
>few|TRBD1|TRBJ1-3|TRBV6-5
CASSYTGTGTGNTIYF
TGTGCCAGCAGTTACACCGGGACAGGGACGGGAAACACCATATATTTT
>-|-|TRBJ1-4|TRBV5-4
CASSHNTGTTNEKLFF
TGTGCCAGCAGCCACAATACAGGGACAACTAATGAAAAACTGTTTTTT
>-|-|TRBJ1-4|TRBV9
CASSPTGRGTNEKLFF
TGTGCCAGCAGCCCCACCGGGAGGGGAACTAATGAAAAACTGTTTTTT
>-|-|TRBJ1-2|TRBV30
CAWTFGGLGNYGYTF
TGTGCCTGGACCTTCGGGGGTCTAGGGAACTATGGCTACACCTTC
>-|-|TRBJ1-2|TRBV12-5
CASGLVRTVFSFGGYTF
TGTGCTAGTGGTTTGGTACGGACAGTCTTTTCTTTCGGTGGCTACACCTTC
>few|-|TRBJ2-2|TRBV4-3
CASSQYRGGAGELFF
TGCGCCAGCAGCCAGTATAGGGGAGGCGCCGGGGAGCTGTTTTTT
>-|TRBD2|TRBJ2-7|TRBV5-3
CARSLRTSGRATPYEQYF
TGTGCCAGAAGCTTAAGGACTAGCGGGAGGGCTACCCCCTACGAGCAGTACTTC
>-|-|TRBJ2-7|TRBV6-4
CASSGALATHSYEQYF
TGTGCCAGCAGTGGGGCCCTCGCGACCCACTCCTACGAGCAGTACTTC
>-|TRBD2|TRBJ2-1|TRBV11-3
CASSLGSGTNNEQFF
TGTGCCAGCAGCTTAGGTAGCGGGACAAACAATGAGCAGTTCTTC
>-|TRBD1|TRBJ1-1|TRBV7-2
CASSPQTGVTEAFF
TGTGCCAGCAGCCCTCAGACAGGGGTGACTGAAGCTTTCTTT
>-|TRBD2|TRBJ2-1|TRBV7-3
CASSFTGLAGEQFF
TGTGCCAGCAGCTTTACGGGACTAGCGGGTGAGCAGTTCTTC
>-|TRBD2|TRBJ2-1|TRBV7-3
CASSSGTSGGGIQFF
TGTGCCAGCAGCTCAGGGACTAGCGGGGGGGGGATCCAGTTCTTC
>-|TRBD2|TRBJ2-3|TRBV7-2
CASSLVGTSGSAADTQYF
TGTGCCAGCAGCTTAGTGGGGACTAGCGGGAGTGCGGCAGATACGCAGTATTTT
>-|TRBD2|TRBJ2-5|TRBV5-5
CASSSGSGGGWETQYF
TGTGCCAGCAGCTCGGGTAGCGGGGGGGGATGGGAGACCCAGTACTTC
>-|-|TRBJ2-6|TRBV27
CASRKGRISGANVLTF
TGTGCCAGCAGAAAGGGGAGGATCTCTGGGGCCAACGTCCTGACTTTC
>-|TRBD1|TRBJ2-7|TRBV6-5
CASSYFDRGSYEQYF
TGTGCCAGCAGTTACTTTGACAGGGGGTCCTACGAGCAGTACTTC
>-|-|TRBJ1-4|TRBV25-1
CAIHSGQGNPSEKLFF
TGTGCCATACATAGTGGGCAGGGGAATCCGTCCGAAAAACTGTTTTTT
>-|-|TRBJ1-1|TRBV6-1
CASSGISGDAWTEAFF
TGTGCCAGCAGTGGAATCTCAGGGGATGCGTGGACTGAAGCTTTCTTT
>-|TRBD1|TRBJ2-2|TRBV9
CASSVEQGPYTGELFF
TGTGCCAGCAGCGTAGAACAGGGGCCCTACACCGGGGAGCTGTTTTTT
>-|TRBD1|TRBJ1-2|TRBV5-1
CASSLTETGVFSYGYTF
TGCGCCAGCAGCTTGACTGAGACAGGGGTTTTCAGCTATGGCTACACCTTC
>-|TRBD1|TRBJ2-7|TRBV30
CAWRRTGNLYEQYF
TGTGCCTGGAGAAGGACAGGGAATCTCTACGAGCAGTACTTC
>-|-|TRBJ1-4|TRBV29-1
CSVLGEKLFF
TGCAGCGTTCTCGGGGAAAAACTGTTTTTT
>few|TRBD2|TRBJ2-7|TRBV5-4
CASSRGTSGSYEQYF
TGTGCCAGCAGCCGAGGGACTAGCGGTTCCTACGAGCAGTACTTC
>-|TRBD1|TRBJ2-5|TRBV15
CATSSGQVGETQYF
TGTGCCACCAGCAGCGGACAGGTGGGAGAGACCCAGTACTTC
>-|-|TRBJ1-2|TRBV30
CAWSPYRAYGYTF
TGTGCCTGGAGCCCCTACAGGGCCTATGGCTACACCTTC